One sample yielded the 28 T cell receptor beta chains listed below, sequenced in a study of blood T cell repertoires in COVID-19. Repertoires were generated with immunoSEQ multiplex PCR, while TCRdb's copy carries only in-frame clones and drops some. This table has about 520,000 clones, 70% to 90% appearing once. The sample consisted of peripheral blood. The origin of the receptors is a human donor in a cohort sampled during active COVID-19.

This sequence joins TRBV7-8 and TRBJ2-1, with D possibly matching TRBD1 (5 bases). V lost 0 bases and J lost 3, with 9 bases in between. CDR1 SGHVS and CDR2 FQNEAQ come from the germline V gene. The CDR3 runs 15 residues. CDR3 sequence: CASSLAGALYNEQFF. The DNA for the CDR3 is TGTGCCAGCAGCTTAGCAGGGGCCCTCTACAATGAGCAGTTCTTC.

The CDR3 nucleotides are TGTGCCACCGCGGGAAGTCCAACTAATGAAAAACTGTTTTTT. This sequence encodes CATAGSPTNEKLFF. The V call is TRBV7-2, the J call TRBJ1-4; D is unclear. V was cut by 10 bases and J by 0 bases, with 12 bases left in between. CDR1 and CDR2 from the germline V gene are SGHTA and FQGNSA. The CDR3 totals 14 residues.

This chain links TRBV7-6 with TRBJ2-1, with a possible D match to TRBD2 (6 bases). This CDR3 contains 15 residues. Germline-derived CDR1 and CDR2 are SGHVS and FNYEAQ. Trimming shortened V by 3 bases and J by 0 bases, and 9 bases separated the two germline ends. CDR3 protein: CASSLNGGSYNEQFF. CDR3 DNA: TGTGCCAGCAGCTTGAACGGGGGCTCCTACAATGAGCAGTTCTTC.

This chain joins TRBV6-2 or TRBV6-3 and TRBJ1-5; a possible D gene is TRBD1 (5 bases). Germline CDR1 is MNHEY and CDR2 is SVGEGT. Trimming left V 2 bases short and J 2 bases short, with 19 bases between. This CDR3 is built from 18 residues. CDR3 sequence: CASSYNGARDIGNQPQHF. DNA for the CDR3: TGTGCCAGCAGTTACAACGGCGCCAGGGATATTGGCAATCAGCCCCAGCATTTT.

CDR3 bases: TGTGCCAGCAGCCAGGGACAGGGGTTTAGATATGGCTACACCTTC. Amino acids: CASSQGQGFRYGYTF. The chain uses TRBV5-6 and TRBJ1-2; 10 bases agree with TRBD1. The CDR3 spans 15 residues. Trimming took 4 bases from V and 5 from J; bases not matched to a gene: 8. Per the germline V gene, CDR1 is SGHDT and CDR2 is YYEEEE.

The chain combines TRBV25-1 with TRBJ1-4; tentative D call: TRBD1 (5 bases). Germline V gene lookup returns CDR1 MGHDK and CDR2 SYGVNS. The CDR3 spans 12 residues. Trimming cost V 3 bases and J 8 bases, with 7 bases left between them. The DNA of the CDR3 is TGTGCCAGCAGTGAGCGACAGGAAAAACTGTTTTTT. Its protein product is CASSERQEKLFF.

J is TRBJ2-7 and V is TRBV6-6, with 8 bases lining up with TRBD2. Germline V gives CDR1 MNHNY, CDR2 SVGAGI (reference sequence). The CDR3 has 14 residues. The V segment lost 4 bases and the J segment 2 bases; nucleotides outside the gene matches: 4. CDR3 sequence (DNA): TGTGCCAGCAGTTCGGGCGGGGGGACCTACGAGCAGTACTTC. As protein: CASSSGGGTYEQYF.

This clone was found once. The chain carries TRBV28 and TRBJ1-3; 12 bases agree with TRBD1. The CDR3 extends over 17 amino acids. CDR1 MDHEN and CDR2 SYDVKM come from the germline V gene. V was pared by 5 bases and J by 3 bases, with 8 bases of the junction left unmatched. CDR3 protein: CASSPRGQGAFGNTIYF. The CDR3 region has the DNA TGTGCCAGCAGTCCTAGGGGACAGGGGGCGTTTGGAAACACCATATATTTT.

The CDR3 region is CASSYSSRATEAFF. The CDR3 nucleotides read TGTGCCAGCAGTTACTCGAGCAGGGCCACTGAAGCTTTCTTT. This chain links TRBV6-5 with TRBJ1-1, with D possibly being TRBD1 (5 bases). V dropped 0 bases and J dropped 4 bases, with 9 bases sitting between them. This CDR3 is built from 14 residues. Germline CDR1 and CDR2: MNHEY and SVGAGI.

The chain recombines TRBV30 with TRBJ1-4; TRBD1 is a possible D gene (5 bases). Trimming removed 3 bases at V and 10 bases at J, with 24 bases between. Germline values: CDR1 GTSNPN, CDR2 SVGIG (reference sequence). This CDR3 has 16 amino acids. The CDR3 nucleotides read TGTGCCTGGAGCCCTACGGTTTCGACGGTCGGGGGAAAACTGTTTTTT. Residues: CAWSPTVSTVGGKLFF.

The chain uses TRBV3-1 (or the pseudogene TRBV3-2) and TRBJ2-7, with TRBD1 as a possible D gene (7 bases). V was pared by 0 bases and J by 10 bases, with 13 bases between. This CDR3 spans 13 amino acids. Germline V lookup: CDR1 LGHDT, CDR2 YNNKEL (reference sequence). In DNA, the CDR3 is TGTGCCAGCAGCCAAGAATGGAGGGGGCTACAGTACTTC. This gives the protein CASSQEWRGLQYF.

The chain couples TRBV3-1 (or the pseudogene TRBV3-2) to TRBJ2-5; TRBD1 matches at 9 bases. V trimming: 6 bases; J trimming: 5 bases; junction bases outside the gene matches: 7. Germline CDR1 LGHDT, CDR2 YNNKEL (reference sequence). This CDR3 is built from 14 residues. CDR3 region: CASRRQGEKETQYF. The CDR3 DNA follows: TGTGCCAGCAGACGACAGGGGGAGAAGGAGACCCAGTACTTC.

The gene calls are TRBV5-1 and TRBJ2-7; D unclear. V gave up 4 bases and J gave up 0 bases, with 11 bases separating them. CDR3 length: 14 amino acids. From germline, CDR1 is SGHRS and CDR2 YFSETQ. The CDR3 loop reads CASSPRASSYEQYF. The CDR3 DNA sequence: TGCGCCAGCAGCCCGCGTGCGAGCTCCTACGAGCAGTACTTC.

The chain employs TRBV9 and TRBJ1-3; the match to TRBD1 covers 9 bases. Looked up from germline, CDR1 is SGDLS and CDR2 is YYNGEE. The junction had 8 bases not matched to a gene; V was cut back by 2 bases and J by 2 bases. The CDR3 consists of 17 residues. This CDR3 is CASSVRQGGLAGNTIYF. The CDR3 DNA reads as TGTGCCAGCAGCGTTCGACAGGGGGGTTTAGCTGGAAACACCATATATTTT.

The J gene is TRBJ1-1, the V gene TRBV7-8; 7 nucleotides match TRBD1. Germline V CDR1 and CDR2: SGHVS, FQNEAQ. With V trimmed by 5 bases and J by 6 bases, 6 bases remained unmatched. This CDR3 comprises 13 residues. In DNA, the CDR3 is TGTGCCAGCAGCGTGCTTCAGGGGGCTGAAGCTTTCTTT. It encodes CASSVLQGAEAFF.

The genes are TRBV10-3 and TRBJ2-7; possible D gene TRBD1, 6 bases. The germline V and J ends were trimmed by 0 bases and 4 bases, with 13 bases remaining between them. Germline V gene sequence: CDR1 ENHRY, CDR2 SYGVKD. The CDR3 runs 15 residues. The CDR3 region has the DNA TGTGCCATCAGTGAGTCGGCAGGGGAATGGTACGAGCAGTACTTC. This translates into CAISESAGEWYEQYF.

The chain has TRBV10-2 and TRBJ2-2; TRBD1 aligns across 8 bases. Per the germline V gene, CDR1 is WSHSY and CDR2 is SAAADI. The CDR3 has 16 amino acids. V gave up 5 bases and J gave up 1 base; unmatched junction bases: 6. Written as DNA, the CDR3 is TGCGCCAGCAGTCCAAGGGGGACAGGGAACACCGGGGAGCTGTTTTTT. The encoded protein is CASSPRGTGNTGELFF.

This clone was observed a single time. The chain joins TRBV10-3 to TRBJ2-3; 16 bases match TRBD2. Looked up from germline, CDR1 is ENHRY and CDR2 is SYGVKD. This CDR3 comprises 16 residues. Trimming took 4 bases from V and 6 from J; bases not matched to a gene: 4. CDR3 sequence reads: CAISAGTSGRADTQYF. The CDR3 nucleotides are TGTGCCATCAGTGCCGGGACTAGCGGGAGGGCCGATACGCAGTATTTT.

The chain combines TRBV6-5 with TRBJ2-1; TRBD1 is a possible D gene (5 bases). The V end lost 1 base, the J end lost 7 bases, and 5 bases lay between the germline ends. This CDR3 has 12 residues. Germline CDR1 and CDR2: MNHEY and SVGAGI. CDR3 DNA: TGTGCCAGCAGTTACTACAGGAATGAGCAGTTCTTC. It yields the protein CASSYYRNEQFF.

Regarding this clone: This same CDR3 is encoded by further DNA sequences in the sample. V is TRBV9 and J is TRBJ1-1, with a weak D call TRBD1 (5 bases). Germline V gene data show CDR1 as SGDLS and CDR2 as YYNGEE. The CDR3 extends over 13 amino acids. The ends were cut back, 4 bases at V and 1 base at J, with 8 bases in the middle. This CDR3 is CASSFTGNTEAFF. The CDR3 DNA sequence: TGTGCCAGCAGCTTCACAGGGAACACTGAAGCTTTCTTT.

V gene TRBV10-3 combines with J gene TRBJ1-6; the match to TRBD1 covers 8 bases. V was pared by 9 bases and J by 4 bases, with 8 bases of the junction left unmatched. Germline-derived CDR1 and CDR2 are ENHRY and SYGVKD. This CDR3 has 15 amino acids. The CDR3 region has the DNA TGTGCCATGAGGACAGGGACGGATTATAATTCACCCCTCCACTTT. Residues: CAMRTGTDYNSPLHF.

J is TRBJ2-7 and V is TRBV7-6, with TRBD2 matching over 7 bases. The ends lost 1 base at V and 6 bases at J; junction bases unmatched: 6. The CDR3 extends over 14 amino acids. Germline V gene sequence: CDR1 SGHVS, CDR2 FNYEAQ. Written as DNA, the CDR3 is TGTGCCAGCAGCTTAGGTCGGGAGGCCTCCGAGCAGTACTTC. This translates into CASSLGREASEQYF.

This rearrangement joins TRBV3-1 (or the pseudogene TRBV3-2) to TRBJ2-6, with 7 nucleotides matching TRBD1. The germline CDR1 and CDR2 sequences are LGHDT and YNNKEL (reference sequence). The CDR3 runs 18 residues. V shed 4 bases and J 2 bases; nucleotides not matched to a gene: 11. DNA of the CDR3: TGTGCCAGCAGCCGACCAGACAGGGTAGGAGCTGGGGCCAACGTCCTGACTTTC. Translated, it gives CASSRPDRVGAGANVLTF.

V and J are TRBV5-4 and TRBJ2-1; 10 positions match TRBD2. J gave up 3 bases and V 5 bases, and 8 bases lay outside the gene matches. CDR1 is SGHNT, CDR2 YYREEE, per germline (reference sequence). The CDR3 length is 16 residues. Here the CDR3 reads CASSYGTSVYYNEQFF. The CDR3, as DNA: TGTGCCAGCAGTTACGGGACTAGCGTCTACTACAATGAGCAGTTCTTC.

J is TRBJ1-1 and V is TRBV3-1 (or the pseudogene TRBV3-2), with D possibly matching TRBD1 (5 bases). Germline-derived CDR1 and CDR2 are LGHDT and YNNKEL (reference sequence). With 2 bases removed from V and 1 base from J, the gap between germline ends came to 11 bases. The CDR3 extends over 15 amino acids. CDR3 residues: CASSQSSRENTEAFF. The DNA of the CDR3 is TGTGCCAGCAGCCAATCTTCCAGGGAGAACACTGAAGCTTTCTTT.

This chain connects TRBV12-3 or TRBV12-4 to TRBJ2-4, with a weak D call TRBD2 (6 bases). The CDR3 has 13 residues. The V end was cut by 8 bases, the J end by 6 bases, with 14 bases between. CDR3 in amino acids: CASDRLEGNIQYF. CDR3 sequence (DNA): TGTGCCAGCGATAGACTAGAGGGAAACATTCAGTACTTC.

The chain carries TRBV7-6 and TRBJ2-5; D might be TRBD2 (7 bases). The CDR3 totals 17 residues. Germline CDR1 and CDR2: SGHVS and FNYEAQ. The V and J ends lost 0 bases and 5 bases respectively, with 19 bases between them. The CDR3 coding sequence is TGTGCCAGCAGCTTAGCGCATCGGGGGGCCGGAGACGAGACCCAGTACTTC. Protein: CASSLAHRGAGDETQYF.

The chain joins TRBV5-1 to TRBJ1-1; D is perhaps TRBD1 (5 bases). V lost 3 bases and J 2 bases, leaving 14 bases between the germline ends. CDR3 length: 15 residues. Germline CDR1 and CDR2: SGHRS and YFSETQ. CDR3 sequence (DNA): TGCGCCAGCAGCTCTCTGGCAGGGCCCAACACTGAAGCTTTCTTT. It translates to CASSSLAGPNTEAFF.